This TCR beta chain is drawn from a study of blood T cell repertoires in COVID-19. Produced via immunoSEQ multiplex PCR; TCRdb's table is partial and in-frame only. The sample yields 150,000 to 200,000 clones, about 85% seen once. Losses at the gene ends were 4 bases for V and 6 bases for J; bases not matched to a gene: 8. The CDR3 is made up of 14 amino acids. CDR1 and CDR2 from the germline V gene are SGHDT and YYEEEE. The clonotype was recovered from a man aged 55 to 70 with active or convalescent COVID-19. V is TRBV5-6 and J is TRBJ2-3, with TRBD2 matching over 7 bases. The sample taken for sequencing was peripheral blood. The CDR3 sequence is CASSPLQGGDTQYF. For the CDR3, the DNA is TGTGCCAGCAGCCCACTTCAGGGAGGGGATACGCAGTATTTT.